This T cell receptor beta chain was sequenced for a study of blood T cell repertoires in COVID-19. Study-wide context: COVID-19 samples from acute and convalescent phases originated in the United States, Italy and Spain. T cells, B-cell-depleted T cells, or PBMCs provided the cDNA or gDNA that served as material.

The V and J ends lost 6 bases and 5 bases respectively, with 13 bases between them. This CDR3 is 13 amino acids long. Germline loops: CDR1 LNHDA, CDR2 SQIVND (reference sequence). In the authors' methods: By means of reference gene primer amplification, nucleated cell counts were estimated. Method: immunoSEQ multiplex PCR; TCRdb's copy keeps in-frame clones and lacks some. V and J calls and clone size are as listed in that table; D and trimming were resolved from the DNA. The sample has about 100,000 clones; roughly 84% are singletons. The chain is built from TRBV19 and TRBJ1-2; weak D call: TRBD1 (6 bases). This sequence originates from a human donor in a cohort sampled during active COVID-19. Sequencing input: peripheral blood. Here the CDR3 DNA reads TGTGCCAGTAGCCCCGGGACAAGTTATGGCTACACCTTC. Amino acid sequence: CASSPGTSYGYTF.